These 27 T cell receptor beta chains originate from one sample sequenced in a study of T cell responses to AZD1222 COVID-19 vaccine. Sequencing was performed with immunoSEQ multiplex PCR; in TCRdb, only in-frame clones are kept and a portion is missing. The sample lists about 210,000 clones, approximately 94% occurring once. Source: peripheral blood, taken 28 days after the second dose of the MenACWY control vaccine. The source is an adult who received the MenACWY meningococcal vaccine as a control.

The chain employs TRBV5-8 and TRBJ1-5, with a possible D match to TRBD1 (6 bases). Germline CDR1 is SGHTS and CDR2 is YDEGEE. V lost 5 bases and J lost 5, with 14 bases in between. The CDR3 totals 14 residues. CDR3 region: CASSSGEKDQPQHF. In DNA form, the CDR3 reads TGTGCCAGCAGTTCAGGGGAAAAGGATCAGCCCCAGCATTTT.

The chain uses TRBV28 and TRBJ2-7, with D possibly TRBD2 on 6 matching bases. This CDR3 is built from 15 residues. V lost 7 bases and J 2 bases, leaving 18 bases between the germline ends. Germline lookup yields CDR1 MDHEN and CDR2 SYDVKM. The CDR3 region has the DNA TGTGCCAGCACCAACTCGGAGCCGGGGGCCTACGAGCAGTACTTC. Amino acids: CASTNSEPGAYEQYF. The variable domain in full, with the rest retrieved from reference TRBV28 and TRBJ2-7, is DVKVTQSSRYLVKRTGEKVFLECVQDMDHENMFWYRQDPGLGLRLIYFSYDVKMKEKGDIPEGYSVSREKKERFSLILESASTNQTSMYLCASTNSEPGAYEQYFGPGTRLTVT.

This rearrangement joins TRBV6-4 to TRBJ2-7; D call uncertain. CDR1 and CDR2 from the germline V gene are MRHNA and SNTAGT. The V gene lost 5 bases and the J gene lost 7 bases, with 15 bases spanning the gap. The CDR3 runs to 13 residues. The CDR3, as DNA: TGTGCCAGCAGTCCCGGCGGATTCTTGGAGCAGTACTTC. Encoded protein: CASSPGGFLEQYF.

On this clone: One junction end disagrees with the germline gene, perhaps due to a read error. The V and J genes are TRBV9 and TRBJ1-6; D is unresolved. Germline V gene lookup returns CDR1 SGDLS and CDR2 YYNGEE. The length of the CDR3 is 13 residues. CDR3 amino acids: CASSVLNNSPPHF. CDR3 in DNA: TGTGCCAGCAGCGTACTGAATAATTCACCCCCCCACTTT.

J is TRBJ2-1 and V is TRBV14; D might be TRBD2 (5 bases). CDR1 SGHDN and CDR2 FVKESK come from the germline V gene. This CDR3 has 16 amino acids. The germline V and J ends were trimmed by 6 bases and 4 bases, with 19 bases remaining between them. The CDR3 region is CASSRLDSRGYNEQFF. For the CDR3, the DNA is TGTGCCAGCAGTCGACTCGATTCCCGGGGTTACAATGAGCAGTTCTTC.

This clone was counted a single time. The rearrangement joins TRBV27 to TRBJ2-7; a possible D gene is TRBD1 (6 bases). Germline assignment: CDR1 MNHEY and CDR2 SMNVEV (reference sequence). V was shortened by 8 bases and J by 2 bases, with 13 bases between the two germline ends. The CDR3 runs 13 residues. CDR3 nucleotide sequence: TGTGCCAGCGGTCAGGGGACCCCCTACGAGCAGTACTTC. Its translation: CASGQGTPYEQYF.

This chain connects TRBV18 to TRBJ2-2, with 10 nucleotides matching TRBD2. V gave up 4 bases and J gave up 0 bases; unmatched junction bases: 14. The CDR3 is made up of 20 amino acids. Germline loops: CDR1 KGHSH, CDR2 LQKENI. The CDR3 DNA is TGTGCCAGCTCACGTCTGGAAATAGCGGGAGGTCAAACGAACACCGGGGAGCTGTTTTTT. This translates into CASSRLEIAGGQTNTGELFF.

The J gene is TRBJ2-1, the V gene TRBV7-2; tentative D call: TRBD1 (5 bases). Trimming left V 0 bases short and J 4 bases short, with 13 bases between. The CDR3 has 16 amino acids. Germline assignment: CDR1 SGHTA and CDR2 FQGNSA. CDR3 in amino acids: CASSLAGARGYNEQFF. The CDR3 bases are TGTGCCAGCAGCTTAGCAGGGGCCCGTGGTTACAATGAGCAGTTCTTC.

The V and J genes are TRBV6-5 and TRBJ1-1; D unclear. Germline V gene sequence: CDR1 MNHEY, CDR2 SVGAGI. This CDR3 spans 11 amino acids. V dropped 7 bases and J dropped 0 bases, with 3 bases sitting between them. The CDR3 here is CASKMNTEAFF. CDR3 in DNA: TGTGCCAGCAAAATGAACACTGAAGCTTTCTTT.

This clone has only one observation. The chain is built from TRBV7-9 and TRBJ2-2, with D perhaps matching TRBD1 (5 bases). From germline, CDR1 is SEHNR and CDR2 FQNEAQ (reference sequence). V was cut by 5 bases and J by 2 bases, with 15 bases left in between. This CDR3 contains 16 residues. This chain's CDR3 is CASSLGAGINTGELFF. The CDR3 coding sequence is TGTGCCAGCAGCCTAGGGGCAGGGATCAACACCGGGGAGCTGTTTTTT.

This clone was observed many times. Distinct nucleotide sequences in the sample also encode this CDR3. The rearrangement links TRBV6-2 or TRBV6-3 to TRBJ1-5, with D perhaps TRBD1 (5 bases). This CDR3 comprises 13 residues. The V and J ends lost 4 bases and 2 bases respectively, with 6 bases between them. The germline CDR1 and CDR2 sequences are MNHEY and SVGEGT. CDR3 loop: CASSWGGNQPQHF. For the CDR3, the DNA is TGTGCCAGCAGTTGGGGCGGCAATCAGCCCCAGCATTTT.

Regarding this clone: The sample contains more than one DNA sequence encoding this CDR3. The chain has TRBV7-9 and TRBJ2-3, with D maybe TRBD1 (5 bases). Germline CDR1 and CDR2: SEHNR and FQNEAQ (reference sequence). The CDR3 length is 14 residues. V was cut by 1 base and J by 2 bases, with 7 bases left in between. In nucleotides, the CDR3 is TGTGCCAGCAGCTTAGAGGGGCTCACAGATACGCAGTATTTT. It specifies CASSLEGLTDTQYF. Together with reference TRBV7-9 and TRBJ2-3, the CDR3 gives the full variable domain: DTGVSQNPRHKITKRGQNVTFRCDPISEHNRLYWYRQTLGQGPEFLTYFQNEAQLEKSRLLSDRFSAERPKGSFSTLEIQRTEQGDSAMYLCASSLEGLTDTQYFGPGTRLTVL.

The genes are TRBV3-1 (or the pseudogene TRBV3-2) and TRBJ1-4; no firm D call. Trimming left V 4 bases short and J 5 bases short, with 11 bases between. Germline assignment: CDR1 LGHDT and CDR2 YNNKEL (reference sequence). This CDR3 region has 14 residues. CDR3 protein: CASSPRVRNEKLFF. DNA for the CDR3: TGTGCCAGCAGCCCAAGGGTAAGGAATGAAAAACTGTTTTTT.

The chain couples TRBV9 to TRBJ2-7, with D possibly being TRBD1 or TRBD2 (6 bases each). CDR1 is SGDLS, CDR2 YYNGEE, per germline. This CDR3 is 13 amino acids long. V was clipped by 0 bases and J by 7 bases, with 11 bases between them. CDR3 bases: TGTGCCAGCAGCGTAGTGGGGGCGGGAGAGCAGTACTTC. Protein product: CASSVVGAGEQYF. The whole variable domain, remainder taken from reference TRBV9 and TRBJ2-7, is DSGVTQTPKHLITATGQRVTLRCSPRSGDLSVYWYQQSLDQGLQFLIQYYNGEERAKGNILERFSAQQFPDLHSELNLSSLELGDSALYFCASSVVGAGEQYFGPGTRLTVT.

This chain links TRBV7-8 with TRBJ2-3; D ambiguous. Trimming shortened V by 1 base and J by 1 base, and 6 bases separated the two germline ends. This CDR3 region has 14 residues. CDR1 and CDR2 (germline): SGHVS, FQNEAQ. CDR3 in amino acids: CASSLVAGTDTQYF. The DNA for the CDR3 is TGTGCCAGCAGCTTAGTGGCGGGCACAGATACGCAGTATTTT.

The chain couples TRBV6-1 to TRBJ2-7; 9 bases agree with TRBD2. Germline CDR1 MNHNS, CDR2 SASEGT. The CDR3 runs 16 residues. After removal of 0 bases from V and 6 bases from J, the junction contained 9 bases not matched to a gene. The chain's CDR3 is CASSEASSGRGGEQYF. The CDR3 region has the DNA TGTGCCAGCAGTGAAGCGAGTAGCGGGAGAGGCGGCGAGCAGTACTTC.

J is TRBJ1-1 and V is TRBV20-1; D is uncertain. This CDR3 region has 10 residues. Trimming took off 7 bases at V and 4 bases at J, with 7 bases between the two ends. Germline V CDR1 and CDR2: DFQATT, SNEGSKA (reference sequence). The CDR3 reads CSVRVTEAFF. DNA for the CDR3: TGCAGTGTTCGGGTCACTGAAGCTTTCTTT.

The table lists this clone with a few counts. DNA of the CDR3: TGCGCCAGCAGCCAAGGACGGGGGTTTAATGAAAAACTGTTTTTT. This encodes CASSQGRGFNEKLFF. The chain has TRBV4-3 and TRBJ1-4; the D gene is possibly TRBD1 (5 bases). V shed 1 base and J shed 4 bases, with 10 bases lying between them. The CDR3 is 15 amino acids. Germline V gene sequence: CDR1 LGHNA, CDR2 YSLEER.

The chain employs TRBV4-1 and TRBJ1-3, with D uncertain. Trimming left V 0 bases short and J 6 bases short, with 12 bases between. This CDR3 is 15 amino acids long. Germline CDR1 is MGHRA and CDR2 is YSYEKL. The CDR3 reads CASSQELTVKNTIYF. The CDR3 DNA reads TGCGCCAGCAGCCAAGAGTTAACAGTAAAAAACACCATATATTTT.

The chain is built from TRBV7-2 and TRBJ2-2; no clear D gene. Trimming took 6 bases from V and 1 from J, leaving 12 bases between them. Per germline, CDR1 SGHTA and CDR2 FQGNSA. The CDR3 runs 15 residues. CDR3 nucleotide sequence: TGTGCCAGCAGGTACACCGCAGGGAACACCGGGGAGCTGTTTTTT. Protein: CASRYTAGNTGELFF.

This sequence joins TRBV19 and TRBJ2-1; D gene unclear. The CDR3 has 14 amino acids. Per germline, CDR1 LNHDA and CDR2 SQIVND (reference sequence). V was cut by 3 bases and J by 4 bases, with 10 bases left in between. CDR3 nucleotides: TGTGCCAGTAGTATCGGTGACCAATACAATGAGCAGTTCTTC. Translated: CASSIGDQYNEQFF.

The J gene is TRBJ2-1, the V gene TRBV7-3; TRBD2 aligns across 11 bases. The V gene's germline CDR1 is SGHTA and CDR2 FQGTGA. V gave up 4 bases and J gave up 6 bases; unmatched junction bases: 5. The CDR3 covers 15 residues. The CDR3 DNA is TGTGCCAGCAGCTCAACTAGCGGGAGTGTCAATGAGCAGTTCTTC. This encodes CASSSTSGSVNEQFF.

The V and J genes are TRBV27 and TRBJ2-7; the match to TRBD1 covers 8 bases. CDR3 size: 17 residues. The trim removed 6 bases at V and 5 bases at J, leaving 18 bases unmatched. Germline lookup yields CDR1 MNHEY and CDR2 SMNVEV (reference sequence). CDR3 nucleotide sequence: TGTGCCAGCAGCTTTTTACCCCTGGGGCAGGGGGCGAACGAGCAGTACTTC. This translates into CASSFLPLGQGANEQYF.

The chain combines TRBV3-1 (or the pseudogene TRBV3-2) with TRBJ1-1, with 11 bases fitting TRBD1. Germline V gives CDR1 LGHDT, CDR2 YNNKEL (reference sequence). The length of the CDR3 is 12 residues. After removal of 5 bases from V and 11 bases from J, the junction contained 4 bases not matched to a gene. CDR3 nucleotides: TGTGCCAGCAGCTCGGGACAGGGGGGGGCTTTCTTT. Its translation is CASSSGQGGAFF.

Here the CDR3 reads CASIHQGSGEQYF. CDR3 in DNA: TGTGCCAGCATTCATCAGGGGAGCGGCGAGCAGTACTTC. The chain recombines TRBV5-6 with TRBJ2-7; tentatively, D is TRBD1 (6 bases). Trimming shortened V by 6 bases and J by 6 bases, and 16 bases separated the two germline ends. The CDR3 has 13 amino acids. CDR1 SGHDT and CDR2 YYEEEE come from the germline V gene. The full variable domain, completed using reference TRBV5-6 and TRBJ2-7, is DAGVTQSPTHLIKTRGQQVTLRCSPKSGHDTVSWYQQALGQGPQFIFQYYEEEERQRGNFPDRFSGHQFPNYSSELNVNALLLGDSALYLCASIHQGSGEQYFGPGTRLTVT.

This chain joins TRBV14 and TRBJ2-7, with unresolved D. Trimming removed 5 bases from V and 3 bases from J, with 14 bases in between. The CDR3 totals 14 residues. Germline V CDR1 and CDR2: SGHDN, FVKESK. CDR3 coding DNA: TGTGCCAGCAGCAGGGCAGGTTTGATCTACGAGCAGTACTTC. This gives the protein CASSRAGLIYEQYF.

The chain couples TRBV29-1 to TRBJ2-1; 10 bases align to TRBD2. Losses at the gene ends were 1 base for V and 4 bases for J; bases not matched to a gene: 7. Germline CDR1 reads SQVTM; CDR2 reads ANQGSEA. The CDR3 extends over 16 amino acids. The CDR3 bases are TGCAGCGTTGAAGGGCTAGCGGGGGACACTTACAATGAGCAGTTCTTC. Its translation: CSVEGLAGDTYNEQFF.